The 29 T cell receptor beta chains below were found in one sample sequenced in a study of cytomegalovirus exposure and HLA in healthy donors. PCR was performed using 60 Vbeta and 13 Jbeta primers. The method was immunoSEQ multiplex PCR; TCRdb's version includes in-frame clones alone and lacks a portion of them. Recorded for this sample: 75,000 to 95,000 clones. Sequencing input: PBMCs. The receptors were gathered from a man between 25 and 39 years old in good health and CMV-seronegative.

The V gene is TRBV28, the J gene TRBJ2-1; unclear D gene. CDR3 length: 14 residues. Germline V gene sequence: CDR1 MDHEN, CDR2 SYDVKM. The germline V and J ends were trimmed by 6 bases and 2 bases, with 11 bases remaining between them. The CDR3 region is CASRTAAAYNEQFF. In DNA form, the CDR3 reads TGTGCCAGCAGGACTGCTGCAGCCTACAATGAGCAGTTCTTC.

The chain carries TRBV7-2 and TRBJ1-1; weak D call: TRBD1 (5 bases). CDR3 length: 12 residues. Germline values: CDR1 SGHTA, CDR2 FQGNSA. V lost 1 base and J 10 bases, leaving 10 bases between the germline ends. Here the CDR3 reads CASSLGGVGAFF. The CDR3 DNA is TGTGCCAGCAGCTTAGGGGGGGTCGGAGCTTTCTTT.

V and J are TRBV19 and TRBJ1-5; the D is unclear. Germline V lookup: CDR1 LNHDA, CDR2 SQIVND (reference sequence). This CDR3 contains 13 residues. Trimming took off 4 bases at V and 5 bases at J, with 9 bases between the two ends. CDR3: CASSTSRYQPQHF. CDR3 bases: TGTGCCAGTAGTACATCCAGGTATCAGCCCCAGCATTTT. Full variable domain (outside the CDR3, taken from reference TRBV19 and TRBJ1-5): DGGITQSPKYLFRKEGQNVTLSCEQNLNHDAMYWYRQDPGQGLRLIYYSQIVNDFQKGDIAEGYSVSREKKESFPLTVTSAQKNPTAFYLCASSTSRYQPQHFGDGTRLSIL.

This chain links TRBV10-3 with TRBJ2-7, with 10 bases fitting TRBD1. The CDR3 runs 15 residues. Germline V gene data show CDR1 as ENHRY and CDR2 as SYGVKD. V trimming: 5 bases; J trimming: 2 bases; junction bases outside the gene matches: 6. The CDR3 reads CAISPRTGGTYEQYF. The CDR3 coding sequence is TGTGCCATCAGTCCCCGGACAGGGGGAACCTACGAGCAGTACTTC.

The J gene is TRBJ2-1, the V gene TRBV19; possible D gene TRBD1, 6 bases. Germline-derived CDR1 and CDR2 are LNHDA and SQIVND (reference sequence). The CDR3 extends over 17 amino acids. Trimming left V 0 bases short and J 4 bases short, with 16 bases between. The CDR3 protein is CASSIDAETGLYNEQFF. The CDR3 DNA sequence: TGTGCCAGTAGTATAGATGCCGAGACAGGTTTGTACAATGAGCAGTTCTTC. Using reference TRBV19 and TRBJ2-1 for the parts outside the CDR3, the full variable domain is DGGITQSPKYLFRKEGQNVTLSCEQNLNHDAMYWYRQDPGQGLRLIYYSQIVNDFQKGDIAEGYSVSREKKESFPLTVTSAQKNPTAFYLCASSIDAETGLYNEQFFGPGTRLTVL.

The chain is built from TRBV4-3 and TRBJ1-2; 7 bases are a match to TRBD1. Germline-derived CDR1 and CDR2 are LGHNA and YSLEER. The CDR3 extends over 16 amino acids. Germline trimming cut 0 bases from V and 4 bases from J; bases unmatched to any gene: 8. The CDR3 spells CASSQDAARGFYGYTF. Written as DNA, the CDR3 is TGCGCCAGCAGCCAAGATGCCGCCAGGGGGTTCTATGGCTACACCTTC.

The V gene is TRBV5-4, the J gene TRBJ2-7; possibly TRBD2 for D (5 bases). The CDR3 totals 18 residues. The ends were cut back, 5 bases at V and 3 bases at J, with 27 bases in the middle. The germline V gene has CDR1 SGHNT and CDR2 YYREEE (reference sequence). The CDR3 is CASSPHSAGGRENYEQYF. DNA for the CDR3: TGTGCCAGCAGTCCCCATTCCGCAGGAGGCAGAGAAAACTACGAGCAGTACTTC.

The J gene is TRBJ2-1, the V gene TRBV27; D is ambiguous. The germline V gene encodes CDR1 MNHEY and CDR2 SMNVEV (reference sequence). Trimming took off 5 bases at V and 9 bases at J, with 14 bases between the two ends. The CDR3 length is 13 residues. The DNA for the CDR3 is TGTGCCAGCAGTCGCACCCTAATGATTGAGCAGTTCTTC. Protein product: CASSRTLMIEQFF.

V is TRBV7-9 and J is TRBJ2-7, with D perhaps matching TRBD1 (6 bases). The CDR3 is 12 amino acids. CDR1 and CDR2 from the germline V gene are SEHNR and FQNEAQ (reference sequence). V lost 5 bases to trimming and J lost 3 bases, with 8 bases between them. CDR3 residues: CASSGDNYEQYF. CDR3 DNA sequence: TGTGCCAGCAGCGGGGACAACTACGAGCAGTACTTC.

The chain links TRBV18 to TRBJ2-3; a possible D gene is TRBD1 (6 bases). The CDR3 runs 15 residues. CDR1 and CDR2 from the germline V gene are KGHSH and LQKENI. V was cut by 3 bases and J by 1 base, with 11 bases left in between. The CDR3 bases are TGTGCCAGCTCACCCGGACAGTCGGGCACAGATACGCAGTATTTT. Amino acids: CASSPGQSGTDTQYF.

The V call is TRBV13, the J call TRBJ2-3, with TRBD1 identical over 9 bases. The CDR3 runs to 14 residues. V dropped 5 bases and J dropped 5; count of bases not matched to a gene: 5. Germline values: CDR1 PRHDT, CDR2 FYEKMQ (reference sequence). The CDR3, as DNA: TGTGCCAGCAGCGCAGACAGGGGGGGAGATACGCAGTATTTT. It codes for CASSADRGGDTQYF.

This chain links TRBV10-3 with TRBJ2-7; D is unclear. Trimming pared 4 bases from V and 5 bases from J, leaving 3 bases between. Germline loops: CDR1 ENHRY, CDR2 SYGVKD. CDR3 length equals 10 residues. The CDR3 coding sequence is TGTGCCATCAGTGGGCACGAGCAGTACTTC. Translating gives CAISGHEQYF.

The chain recombines TRBV25-1 with TRBJ1-1, with 9 bases that match TRBD1. V was clipped by 4 bases and J by 3 bases; unmatched bases: 3. Germline V gives CDR1 MGHDK, CDR2 SYGVNS. There are 14 residues in the CDR3. CDR3: CASSARDRDTEAFF. For the CDR3, the DNA is TGTGCCAGCAGTGCCCGGGACAGGGACACTGAAGCTTTCTTT.

The chain recombines TRBV15 with TRBJ2-1; 11 bases match TRBD2. The CDR3 sequence is 18 residues long. The V and J ends lost 5 bases and 9 bases, in that order; junction bases with no gene match: 18. Germline V gives CDR1 LNHNV, CDR2 YYDKDF (reference sequence). The CDR3 bases are TGTGCCACCAGCGTCACCCTTGTCGTAGGACTAGCGGGCGGTGAGCAGTTCTTC. Amino acids: CATSVTLVVGLAGGEQFF.

This chain joins TRBV6-5 and TRBJ1-2; TRBD1 might be the D (6 bases). Germline CDR1 MNHEY, CDR2 SVGAGI. Trimming took 4 bases from V and 6 from J, leaving 18 bases between them. The CDR3 length is 15 residues. This chain's CDR3 is CASSSPGGAHHGYTF. Written as DNA, the CDR3 is TGTGCCAGCAGTTCCCCGGGGGGGGCGCATCATGGCTACACCTTC.

The genes are TRBV25-1 and TRBJ2-3, with TRBD1 identical over 9 bases. The CDR3 has 16 amino acids. V was clipped by 5 bases and J by 0 bases; unmatched bases: 6. Germline values: CDR1 MGHDK, CDR2 SYGVNS. CDR3 region: CASSQGGQGSTDTQYF. CDR3 sequence (DNA): TGTGCCAGCAGTCAAGGAGGACAGGGGAGCACAGATACGCAGTATTTT.

The chain uses TRBV19 and TRBJ2-2, with 10 positions matching TRBD1. CDR1 and CDR2 from the germline V gene are LNHDA and SQIVND (reference sequence). Trimming cost V 5 bases and J 7 bases; bases outside gene matches: 7. The length of the CDR3 is 15 residues. CDR3 DNA: TGTGCCAGTAGTCCCTGGGACAGGGGTATCGGGGAGCTGTTTTTT. Translation: CASSPWDRGIGELFF. Based on the CDR3 plus reference TRBV19 and TRBJ2-2, the full variable domain is DGGITQSPKYLFRKEGQNVTLSCEQNLNHDAMYWYRQDPGQGLRLIYYSQIVNDFQKGDIAEGYSVSREKKESFPLTVTSAQKNPTAFYLCASSPWDRGIGELFFGEGSRLTVL.

This CDR3 is CASSYIRVGEPQHF. The CDR3 DNA follows: TGTGCCAGCAGTTACATCAGGGTTGGGGAGCCCCAGCATTTT. The chain uses TRBV6-6 and TRBJ1-5, with a possible D match to TRBD1 (5 bases). V lost 2 bases and J lost 8, with 13 bases in between. The V gene's germline CDR1 is MNHNY and CDR2 SVGAGI (reference sequence). The CDR3 totals 14 residues.

The CDR3 sequence: CASSFDRSSYEQYF. CDR3 nucleotides: TGCGCCAGCAGCTTTGACAGGAGCTCCTACGAGCAGTACTTC. This chain joins TRBV5-1 and TRBJ2-7; weak D call: TRBD1 (6 bases). Germline V gene data show CDR1 as SGHRS and CDR2 as YFSETQ. Trimming removed 2 bases from V and 0 bases from J, with 9 bases in between. This CDR3 is built from 14 residues. The full variable domain, its missing parts supplied by reference TRBV5-1 and TRBJ2-7, is KAGVTQTPRYLIKTRGQQVTLSCSPISGHRSVSWYQQTPGQGLQFLFEYFSETQRNKGNFPGRFSGRQFSNSRSEMNVSTLELGDSALYLCASSFDRSSYEQYFGPGTRLTVT.

The chain uses TRBV27 and TRBJ1-1; no clear D. V was pared by 1 base and J by 0 bases, with 9 bases between. The germline V gene has CDR1 MNHEY and CDR2 SMNVEV (reference sequence). The CDR3 covers 15 residues. CDR3 in amino acids: CASSLLGSMNTEAFF. Written as DNA, the CDR3 is TGTGCCAGCAGTTTATTGGGCAGCATGAACACTGAAGCTTTCTTT.

The V call is TRBV18, the J call TRBJ1-3; TRBD1 aligns across 9 bases. Per germline, CDR1 KGHSH and CDR2 LQKENI. The CDR3 is 16 residues long. Trimming cost V 2 bases and J 2 bases; bases outside gene matches: 4. The chain's CDR3 is CASSPNRGRPGNTIYF. CDR3 bases: TGTGCCAGCTCACCAAACAGGGGGCGTCCTGGAAACACCATATATTTT. The whole variable domain, remainder taken from reference TRBV18 and TRBJ1-3, is NAGVMQNPRHLVRRRGQEARLRCSPMKGHSHVYWYRQLPEEGLKFMVYLQKENIIDESGMPKERFSAEFPKEGPSILRIQQVVRGDSAAYFCASSPNRGRPGNTIYFGEGSWLTVV.

This chain connects TRBV7-8 to TRBJ2-7; 9 bases map to TRBD1. Per germline, CDR1 SGHVS and CDR2 FQNEAQ. Losses at the gene ends were 5 bases for V and 6 bases for J; bases not matched to a gene: 8. The CDR3 extends over 14 amino acids. CDR3 sequence: CASSAGQGIREQYF. CDR3 DNA sequence: TGTGCCAGCAGCGCGGGACAGGGCATCCGCGAGCAGTACTTC.

The genes are TRBV5-1 and TRBJ1-3, with 8 bases lining up with TRBD1. Germline lookup yields CDR1 SGHRS and CDR2 YFSETQ. The CDR3 extends over 14 amino acids. Trimming cost V 4 bases and J 2 bases; bases outside gene matches: 2. The DNA for the CDR3 is TGCGCCAGCAGCGCAGGGGGCGCTGGAAACACCATATATTTT. This encodes CASSAGGAGNTIYF.

The rearrangement links TRBV15 to TRBJ1-4, with 9 nucleotides matching TRBD1. CDR1 and CDR2 from the germline V gene are LNHNV and YYDKDF (reference sequence). This CDR3 has 16 residues. With 3 bases clipped from V and 3 bases from J, the junction kept 5 bases outside the gene matches. The CDR3 DNA sequence: TGTGCCACCAGCAGGGACAGGGGTGGTGCTAATGAAAAACTGTTTTTT. It codes for CATSRDRGGANEKLFF.

The V call is TRBV9, the J call TRBJ1-1, with 8 bases lining up with TRBD1. The CDR3 has 14 amino acids. Per germline, CDR1 SGDLS and CDR2 YYNGEE. V lost 4 bases to trimming and J lost 4 bases; unmatched junction nucleotides: 6. The CDR3 sequence: CASSPTGDSTEAFF. Here the CDR3 DNA reads TGTGCCAGCAGCCCGACAGGGGATTCCACTGAAGCTTTCTTT.

The chain is built from TRBV6-1 and TRBJ2-1; the D is unclear. This CDR3 contains 14 residues. The ends were cut back, 8 bases at V and 0 bases at J, with 11 bases in the middle. Germline V gene lookup returns CDR1 MNHNS and CDR2 SASEGT. The CDR3 nucleotides are TGTGCCAGCGCGGTAGCTAACTCCTACAATGAGCAGTTCTTC. Its protein product is CASAVANSYNEQFF.

This chain uses TRBV7-2 with TRBJ2-3; D perhaps matches TRBD1 (7 bases). The CDR3 spans 19 residues. Looked up from germline, CDR1 is SGHTA and CDR2 is FQGNSA. V lost 2 bases and J 2 bases, leaving 23 bases between the germline ends. CDR3 residues: CASSLTRFQGGSNTDTQYF. For the CDR3, the DNA is TGTGCCAGCAGCTTAACCCGATTCCAGGGGGGATCCAACACAGATACGCAGTATTTT. Supplemented by reference TRBV7-2 and TRBJ2-3, the full variable domain reads GAGVSQSPSNKVTEKGKDVELRCDPISGHTALYWYRQSLGQGLEFLIYFQGNSAPDKSGLPSDRFSAERTGGSVSTLTIQRTQQEDSAVYLCASSLTRFQGGSNTDTQYFGPGTRLTVL.

This rearrangement joins TRBV5-1 to TRBJ1-2, with D perhaps matching TRBD1 (5 bases). Germline CDR1 SGHRS, CDR2 YFSETQ. Trimming left V 4 bases short and J 6 bases short, with 16 bases between. The CDR3 sequence is 14 residues long. DNA of the CDR3: TGCGCCAGCAGCCTCCAGGGCGAGGCAAATGGCTACACCTTC. It is translated as CASSLQGEANGYTF.

This chain joins TRBV5-1 and TRBJ2-7; D is undetermined. V lost 0 bases, J lost 5 bases, and 9 bases lay in between. The length of the CDR3 is 13 residues. Looked up from germline, CDR1 is SGHRS and CDR2 is YFSETQ. Here the CDR3 reads CASSLAVTDEQYF. The CDR3 nucleotides read TGCGCCAGCAGCTTGGCGGTTACGGACGAGCAGTACTTC.